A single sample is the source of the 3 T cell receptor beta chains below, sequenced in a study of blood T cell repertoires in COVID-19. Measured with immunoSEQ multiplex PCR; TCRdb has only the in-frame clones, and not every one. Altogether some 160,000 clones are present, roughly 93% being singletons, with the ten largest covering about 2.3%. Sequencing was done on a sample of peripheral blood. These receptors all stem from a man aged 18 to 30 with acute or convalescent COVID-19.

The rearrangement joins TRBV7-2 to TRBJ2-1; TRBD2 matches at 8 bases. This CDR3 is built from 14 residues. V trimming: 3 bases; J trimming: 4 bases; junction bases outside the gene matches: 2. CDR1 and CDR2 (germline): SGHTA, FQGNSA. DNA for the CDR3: TGTGCCAGCAGCTTCAGCGGGAGTTACAATGAGCAGTTCTTC. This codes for CASSFSGSYNEQFF. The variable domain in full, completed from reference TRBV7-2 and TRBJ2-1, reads GAGVSQSPSNKVTEKGKDVELRCDPISGHTALYWYRQSLGQGLEFLIYFQGNSAPDKSGLPSDRFSAERTGGSVSTLTIQRTQQEDSAVYLCASSFSGSYNEQFFGPGTRLTVL.

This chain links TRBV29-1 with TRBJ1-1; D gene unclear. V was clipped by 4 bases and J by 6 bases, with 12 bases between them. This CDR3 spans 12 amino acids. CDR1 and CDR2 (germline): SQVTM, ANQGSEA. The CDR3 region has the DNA TGCAGCGTTGGTGAGGAGAGGTCTGAAGCTTTCTTT. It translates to CSVGEERSEAFF.

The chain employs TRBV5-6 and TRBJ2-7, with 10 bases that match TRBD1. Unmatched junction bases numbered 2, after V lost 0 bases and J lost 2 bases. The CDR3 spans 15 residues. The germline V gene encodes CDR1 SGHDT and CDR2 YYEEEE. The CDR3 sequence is CASSLAGTGAYEQYF. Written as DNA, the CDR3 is TGTGCCAGCAGCTTGGCGGGGACAGGGGCCTACGAGCAGTACTTC.